This is a list of T cell receptor beta chains from one sample in a study of neurological immune-mediated disorders. MiXCR, applied by TCRdb to the 5' RACE reads, yields one record per CDR3 protein. The sample has some 70,000 distinct CDR3 sequences; 3% to 4% are singletons. Source material: PBMCs. Receptors originate from a man in his forties or fifties with multiple sclerosis. Each CDR3 is given with its conserved first and last residue. A D gene is named only where the DNA matches it firmly. Expanded clones get a size class; other rows say once, few or many, or leave the size out.

-	TRBV7-8	TRBJ1-6	many	TGTGCCAGCAGCTTAGCGCGCGGGGGCTATAATTCACCCCTCCACTTT	CASSLARGGYNSPLHF
-	TRBV20-1	TRBJ1-3	many	TGCAGTGCTAGAAGCCCTCAGGGCTCTGGAAACACCATATATTTT	CSARSPQGSGNTIYF
-	TRBV7-8	TRBJ1-6	many	TGTGCCAGCAGCTTAGGCAGCCTTAATTCACCCCTCCACTTT	CASSLGSLNSPLHF
TRBD1	TRBV5-1	TRBJ1-2	few	TGCGCCAGCAGCAAAGGGACAGGGGAAGACTATGGCTACACCTTC	CASSKGTGEDYGYTF
TRBD2	TRBV29-1	TRBJ2-1	many	TGCAGCGTTGTCTGGCTAGCGGGAGTCGATGAGCAGTTCTTC	CSVVWLAGVDEQFF
-	TRBV20-1	TRBJ1-2	many	TGCAGTGCTAGAGTTGAGGGCAGGGGCTATGGCTACACCTTC	CSARVEGRGYGYTF
TRBD2	TRBV18	TRBJ2-1	many	TGTGCCAGCTCACCTCCCGCGGGGGGAGGTGAGCAGTTCTTC	CASSPPAGGGEQFF
-	TRBV2	TRBJ1-4	-	TGTGCCAGCAGTGTGCGCATACAGAATGAAAAACTGTTTTTT	CASSVRIQNEKLFF
-	TRBV7-2	TRBJ2-5	many	TGTGCCAGCAGCTTAGCGGGGGGGCTATTAAAAGAGACCCAGTACTTC	CASSLAGGLLKETQYF
TRBD2	TRBV5-1	TRBJ2-1	many	TGCGCCAGCAGCTTGGCCGGGACTAGCGTCGACAATGAGCAGTTCTTC	CASSLAGTSVDNEQFF
-	TRBV12-3/TRBV12-4	TRBJ1-1	many	TGTGCCAGCAGTTGGTCTGGCCACACTGAAGCTTTCTTT	CASSWSGHTEAFF
-	TRBV20-1	TRBJ2-5	many	TGCAGTCTCAGGGGGGGCTGGAAAGAGACCCAGTACTTC	CSLRGGWKETQYF
-	TRBV12-3/TRBV12-4	TRBJ2-2	many	TGTGCCAGCAGTCCCGACACCGGGGAGCTGTTTTTT	CASSPDTGELFF
TRBD1	TRBV5-1	TRBJ2-2	many	TGCGCCAGCAGCCCGGACAGGGTGGCCGGGGAGCTGTTTTTT	CASSPDRVAGELFF
-	TRBV7-9	TRBJ2-5	few	TGTGCCAGCAGCTTAGTCTGGGAAATCGGGACCCAGTACTTC	CASSLVWEIGTQYF
-	TRBV3-1	TRBJ2-1	many	TGTGCCAGCAGCCAAGAAGGGCAGACGCAGTTCTTC	CASSQEGQTQFF
-	TRBV20-1	TRBJ1-1	many	TGCAGTGCTAGAGAACCCGAACAGCGTGAAGCTTTCTTT	CSAREPEQREAFF
-	TRBV20-1	TRBJ1-3	many	TGCAGTGCTCCCGGGACGTCTGGAAACACCATATATTTT	CSAPGTSGNTIYF
TRBD1	TRBV7-9	TRBJ2-2	few	TGTGCCAGCAGCGCCGGGACAGGGCGCGGGACCGGGGAGCTGTTTTTT	CASSAGTGRGTGELFF
-	TRBV7-2	TRBJ2-1	many	TGTGCCAGCAGCCTCCTTAGCGGATTCTCCTACAATGAGCAGTTCTTC	CASSLLSGFSYNEQFF
-	TRBV27	TRBJ2-1	many	TGTGCCAGCAGTTATAGCCCTCCGGGTGAGCAGTTCTTC	CASSYSPPGEQFF
-	TRBV3-1	TRBJ2-4	many	TGTGCCAGCAGCCAGGGGGAAAACATTCAGTACTTC	CASSQGENIQYF
-	TRBV14	TRBJ2-1	many	TGTGCCAGCAGCCAATCCTGGGGCTACAATGAGCAGTTCTTC	CASSQSWGYNEQFF
-	TRBV6-5	TRBJ2-7	many	TGTGCCAGCAGTTCCAGGGTGGTATACGAGCAGTACTTC	CASSSRVVYEQYF
TRBD2	TRBV5-5	TRBJ2-7	many	TGTGCCAGCAAACCCGGGACTAGCGGCCACTACGAGCAGTACTTC	CASKPGTSGHYEQYF
TRBD2	TRBV7-9	TRBJ2-7	many	TGTGCCAGCAGCTTACAACGGGACTACCACTCCTACGAGCAGTACTTC	CASSLQRDYHSYEQYF
-	TRBV20-1	TRBJ1-1	few	TGCAGTGCTTGGGAAGGGGGGAGGACTGAAGCTTTCTTT	CSAWEGGRTEAFF
TRBD1	TRBV7-2	TRBJ2-3	many	TGTGCCAGCAGCCTCTCTGGACAGGGACGAACAGATACGCAGTATTTT	CASSLSGQGRTDTQYF
-	TRBV20-1	TRBJ2-1	many	TGCAGTGCTAGAGATCCAAGATCTGAGCAGTTCTTC	CSARDPRSEQFF
-	TRBV5-1	TRBJ2-3	many	TGCGCCAGCAGATTTGGCGTAGGCCAAGGGCATGATACGCAGTATTTT	CASRFGVGQGHDTQYF
TRBD1	TRBV10-3	TRBJ2-1	many	TGTGCCATCAATTCCGGGACAGGCCTTGGGGCTGAGCAGTTCTTC	CAINSGTGLGAEQFF